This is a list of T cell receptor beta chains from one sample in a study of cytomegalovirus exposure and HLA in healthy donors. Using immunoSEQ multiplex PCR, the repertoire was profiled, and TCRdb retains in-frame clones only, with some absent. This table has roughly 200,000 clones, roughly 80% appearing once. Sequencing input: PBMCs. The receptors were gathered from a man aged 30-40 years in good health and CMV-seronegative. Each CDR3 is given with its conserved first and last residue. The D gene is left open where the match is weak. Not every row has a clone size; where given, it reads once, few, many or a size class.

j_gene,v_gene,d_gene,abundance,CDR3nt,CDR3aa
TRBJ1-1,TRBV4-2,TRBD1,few,TGTGCCAGCAGCCAAGGCGTAGGGGGCCCCGACAACACTGAAGCTTTCTTT,CASSQGVGGPDNTEAFF
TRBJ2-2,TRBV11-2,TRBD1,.,TGTGCCAGCAGCACGATAAGTTTCGGGACAGGGGGAATCGGGGAGCTGTTTTTT,CASSTISFGTGGIGELFF
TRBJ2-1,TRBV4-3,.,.,TGCGCCAGCAGCCAAGTACGGTCCCTATACAATGAGCAGTTCTTC,CASSQVRSLYNEQFF
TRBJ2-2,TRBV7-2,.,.,TGTGCCAGCTCAACGGGGGTCACCGGGGAGCTGTTTTTT,CASSTGVTGELFF
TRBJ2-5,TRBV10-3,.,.,TGTGCCATCAAAGGGGTACCCCAAGAGACCCAGTACTTC,CAIKGVPQETQYF
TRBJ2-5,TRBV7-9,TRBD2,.,TGTGCCAGCAGCTTAAGACTAGCGGGGGGAGAGACCCAGTACTTC,CASSLRLAGGETQYF
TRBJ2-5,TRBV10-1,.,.,TGCGCCAGCGGGGCCAGCTGGGAGACCCAGTACTTC,CASGASWETQYF
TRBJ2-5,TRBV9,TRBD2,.,TGTGCCAGCAGCGGGAATGGACTAGCGGGGGTACAAGAGACCCAGTACTTC,CASSGNGLAGVQETQYF
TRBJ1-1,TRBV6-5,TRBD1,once,TGTGCCAGCAGGCCAGACAGGGGGCGGAACACTGAAGCTTTCTTT,CASRPDRGRNTEAFF
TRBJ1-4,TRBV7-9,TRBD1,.,TGTGCCAGCAGCTTAGGGGACAGGGGGGTTTCGACTGAAAAACTGTTTTTT,CASSLGDRGVSTEKLFF
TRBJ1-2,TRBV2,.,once,TGTGCCAGCCCCCCAGGGGTGAACTATGGCTACACCTTC,CASPPGVNYGYTF
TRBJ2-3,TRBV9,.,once,TGTGCCAGCAGCCTCCTTCAGGGCACAGATACGCAGTATTTT,CASSLLQGTDTQYF
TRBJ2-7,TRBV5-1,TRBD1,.,TGCGCCAGCAGCCTCGTCCGGGGACAGAGTTCCCACGAGCAGTACTTC,CASSLVRGQSSHEQYF